This T cell receptor beta chain comes out of a study of T cell responses to AZD1222 COVID-19 vaccine. About the study: Samples with a second dose at about 4 or about 12 weeks were pooled together.

Study-wide results and limits: Two AZD1222 doses significantly raised spike-specific TCR breadth and depth over controls. Donors skewed white British and female; clonal diversity was possibly underestimated. Among AZD1222 vaccinees, only six or seven were seropositive at baseline.

On this clone: Its antigen remains unidentified.

The protocol was immunoSEQ multiplex PCR, while the TCRdb copy is restricted to in-frame clones and leaves out a portion. This table holds 100,000 to 150,000 clones, around 90% found once. Germline assignment: CDR1 MNHEY and CDR2 SMNVEV (reference sequence). The CDR3 covers 15 residues. The V gene lost 3 bases and the J gene lost 1 base, with 12 bases spanning the gap. The receptor comes from an adult in good health. The sample was peripheral blood, taken on day 0 of AZD1222 vaccination. The chain is built from TRBV27 and TRBJ1-1; no definite D call. The CDR3 reads CASSLEWQANTEAFF. In nucleotides, the CDR3 is TGTGCCAGCAGTTTGGAATGGCAGGCGAACACTGAAGCTTTCTTT.